This T cell receptor (beta chain) was captured in a study of T cell responses to AZD1222 COVID-19 vaccine. TCRdb's table, derived via immunoSEQ multiplex PCR, lists solely in-frame clones and lacks some. The repertoire has 140,000 to 150,000 clones, approximately 90% of them found once; the top ten carry roughly 1.7%. After removal of 1 base from V and 1 base from J, the junction contained 7 bases not matched to a gene. From germline, CDR1 is SGHDT and CDR2 YYEEEE. The CDR3 totals 17 residues. Source: peripheral blood, taken on day 0 of AZD1222 vaccination. This TCR came from an adult in good health. This chain joins TRBV5-6 and TRBJ1-2, with 10 positions matching TRBD1. The CDR3 coding sequence is TGTGCCAGCAGCTTGAGGCGGTGGGACAGGGGTAACTATGGCTACACCTTC. As protein: CASSLRRWDRGNYGYTF.